This is a list of T cell receptor beta chains from one sample in a study of blood T cell repertoires in COVID-19. The table came from immunoSEQ multiplex PCR; TCRdb's copy has only in-frame clones and leaves some out. The repertoire includes around 280,000 clones, approximately 89% of them detected once, and 11% sits in the top ten. Sample: peripheral blood. Every receptor here comes from a woman in her 30s with COVID-19, enrolled during active disease. CDR3s include the opening cysteine and the closing phenylalanine or tryptophan. Each record gives: D gene, V gene, J gene, clone size, CDR3 protein, CDR3 DNA. A D gene is named only where the DNA matches it firmly. A clone size is listed for some rows: how often the clone was seen (once, few, many), or a class if it is expanded.

TRBD1	TRBV7-9	TRBJ1-6	NA	CASSFRDRYNSPLHF	TGTGCCAGCAGCTTCCGGGACAGGTATAATTCACCCCTCCACTTT
TRBD2	TRBV7-9	TRBJ2-1	NA	CASSPRRLAGGPSEQFF	TGTGCCAGCAGCCCTAGGCGACTAGCGGGGGGGCCGAGTGAGCAGTTCTTC
NA	TRBV19	TRBJ1-1	NA	CASSLDIMNTEAFF	TGTGCCAGTAGTTTGGACATCATGAACACTGAAGCTTTCTTT
TRBD1	TRBV5-6	TRBJ2-3	once	CATLDRITDTQYF	TGTGCCACCTTGGACAGGATCACAGATACGCAGTATTTT
NA	TRBV3-1/TRBV3-2	TRBJ1-2	NA	CASSQDHTDNYGYTF	TGTGCCAGCAGCCAAGATCACACCGATAACTATGGCTACACCTTC
TRBD1	TRBV12-3/TRBV12-4	TRBJ1-2	once	CASSGGAGGYTF	TGTGCCAGCTCAGGGGGCGCAGGTGGCTACACCTTC
NA	TRBV6-1	TRBJ1-2	NA	CASSEATGLRGYTF	TGTGCCAGCAGTGAAGCGACAGGTCTCCGGGGCTACACCTTC
NA	TRBV27	TRBJ1-1	once	CASSLGSSGDTEAFF	TGTGCCAGCAGTTTGGGGTCGTCAGGGGACACTGAAGCTTTCTTT
NA	TRBV30	TRBJ1-2	NA	CAWSGGRGADGYTF	TGTGCCTGGAGTGGAGGTCGGGGGGCAGATGGCTACACCTTC
NA	TRBV28	TRBJ1-2	NA	CASSLPTSWAASGYTF	TGTGCCAGCAGTTTACCAACCTCGTGGGCAGCCAGTGGCTACACCTTC
TRBD2	TRBV5-1	TRBJ2-5	NA	CASSLLAGGPGVTQYF	TGCGCCAGCAGCTTGCTAGCGGGGGGGCCGGGTGTGACCCAGTACTTC
NA	TRBV5-6	TRBJ1-3	NA	CASSFVGALNTIYF	TGTGCCAGCAGCTTCGTGGGAGCCTTAAACACCATATATTTT
TRBD2	TRBV7-9	TRBJ2-1	NA	CASSDSGGRNEQFF	TGTGCCAGCAGCGATAGCGGGGGGCGGAATGAGCAGTTCTTC
NA	TRBV18	TRBJ2-6	NA	CASSPDSSGANVLTF	TGTGCCAGCTCCCCAGACAGCTCTGGGGCCAACGTCCTGACTTTC
TRBD2	TRBV2	TRBJ2-3	NA	CASSGTSAADTQYF	TGTGCCAGCAGCGGGACTAGCGCCGCGGATACGCAGTATTTT
TRBD2	TRBV7-7	TRBJ2-1	NA	CASSLGLADEQFF	TGTGCCAGCAGCTTGGGACTAGCTGACGAGCAGTTCTTC
TRBD1	TRBV30	TRBJ2-5	NA	CAWSGDRGVETQYF	TGTGCCTGGAGTGGGGACAGGGGGGTGGAGACCCAGTACTTC
TRBD1	TRBV6-5	TRBJ1-2	NA	CASSSGGGYGYTF	TGTGCCAGCAGTTCAGGGGGAGGCTATGGCTACACCTTC
NA	TRBV3-1/TRBV3-2	TRBJ1-5	NA	CASSQGGGNSNQPQHF	TGTGCCAGCAGCCAAGGAGGAGGGAACAGCAATCAGCCCCAGCATTTT
NA	TRBV7-2	TRBJ2-2	NA	CASSSRVGGELFF	TGTGCCAGCAGCTCCCGGGTTGGCGGGGAGCTGTTTTTT
NA	TRBV7-9	TRBJ2-1	NA	CASTPIYNEQFF	TGTGCCAGCACCCCCATCTACAATGAGCAGTTCTTC
NA	TRBV3-1/TRBV3-2	TRBJ1-2	NA	CASSQGTFSYGYTF	TGTGCCAGCAGCCAAGGCACATTCAGCTATGGCTACACCTTC
NA	TRBV5-1	TRBJ2-3	NA	CASRREGSTDTQYF	TGCGCCAGCCGGAGAGAAGGTTCCACAGATACGCAGTATTTT